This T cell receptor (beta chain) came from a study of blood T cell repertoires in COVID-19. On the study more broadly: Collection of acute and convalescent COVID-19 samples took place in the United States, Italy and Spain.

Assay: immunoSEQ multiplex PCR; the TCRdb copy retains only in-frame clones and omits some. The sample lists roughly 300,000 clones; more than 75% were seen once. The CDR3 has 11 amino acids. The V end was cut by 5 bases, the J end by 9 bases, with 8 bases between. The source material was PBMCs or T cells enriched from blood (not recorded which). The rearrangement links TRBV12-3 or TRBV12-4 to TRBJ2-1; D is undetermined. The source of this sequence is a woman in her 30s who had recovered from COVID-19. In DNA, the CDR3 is TGTGCCAGCAGTATAGTGAGTGAGCAGTTCTTC. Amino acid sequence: CASSIVSEQFF.